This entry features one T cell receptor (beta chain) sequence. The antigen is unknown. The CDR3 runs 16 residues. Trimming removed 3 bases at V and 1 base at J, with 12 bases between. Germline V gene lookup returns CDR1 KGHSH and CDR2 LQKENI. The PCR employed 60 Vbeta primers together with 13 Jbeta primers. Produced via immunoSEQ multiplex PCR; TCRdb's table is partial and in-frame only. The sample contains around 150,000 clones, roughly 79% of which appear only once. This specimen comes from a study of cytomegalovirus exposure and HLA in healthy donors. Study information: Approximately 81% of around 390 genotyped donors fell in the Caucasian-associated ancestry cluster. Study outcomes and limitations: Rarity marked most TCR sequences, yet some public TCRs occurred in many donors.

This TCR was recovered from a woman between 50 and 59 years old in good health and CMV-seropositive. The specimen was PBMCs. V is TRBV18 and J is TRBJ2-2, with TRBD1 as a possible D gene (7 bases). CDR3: CASSPRQGGNTGELFF. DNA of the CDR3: TGTGCCAGCTCACCGAGACAGGGAGGGAACACCGGGGAGCTGTTTTTT.